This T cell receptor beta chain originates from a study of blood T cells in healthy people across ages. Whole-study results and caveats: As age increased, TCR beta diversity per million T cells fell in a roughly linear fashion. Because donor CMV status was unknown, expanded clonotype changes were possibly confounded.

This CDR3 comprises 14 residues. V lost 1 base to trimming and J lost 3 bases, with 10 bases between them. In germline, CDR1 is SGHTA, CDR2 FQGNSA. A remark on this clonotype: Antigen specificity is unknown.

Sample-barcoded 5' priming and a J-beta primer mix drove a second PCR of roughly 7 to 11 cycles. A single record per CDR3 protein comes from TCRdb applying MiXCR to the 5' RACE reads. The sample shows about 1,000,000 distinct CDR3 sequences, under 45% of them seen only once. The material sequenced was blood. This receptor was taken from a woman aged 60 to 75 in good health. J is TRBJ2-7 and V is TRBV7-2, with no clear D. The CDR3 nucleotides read TGTGCCAGCAGCTTAGATTCGGACCTCTACGAGCAGTACTTC. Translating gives CASSLDSDLYEQYF.